The subject of this entry is one T cell receptor beta chain. This sample is drawn from a study of blood T cell repertoires in COVID-19. Clones were sequenced by immunoSEQ multiplex PCR, and TCRdb holds only the in-frame ones, with some missing. The repertoire has a few hundred thousand clones, approximately 88% of them found once; the top ten carry roughly 2.4%. The V end was cut by 10 bases, the J end by 5 bases, with 18 bases between. The CDR3 runs to 13 residues. CDR1 is ENHRY and CDR2 is SYGVKD in the germline V gene. The receptor was isolated from a woman aged 40 to 50 with acute COVID-19. The material sequenced was PBMCs or T cells enriched from blood (not recorded which). The chain uses TRBV10-3 and TRBJ2-7; perhaps TRBD2 as D (5 bases). The CDR3 DNA reads TGTGCCACGCAACTAGTGGCGGACGACGAGCAGTACTTC. Amino acid sequence: CATQLVADDEQYF.